The sequence of this T cell receptor (beta chain) was determined in a study of CD8 T cells in ankylosing spondylitis. Study-wide findings and caveats: A TCR beta motif made of fewer than ten highly homologous variants seemed typical of ankylosing spondylitis blood. As for the disease-linked clones, they showed a CD8+ phenotype and occurred at relatively low frequencies in peripheral blood.

Per germline, CDR1 SGHTS and CDR2 YDEGEE. V was clipped by 3 bases and J by 10 bases; unmatched bases: 10. CDR3 length equals 15 residues. This clonotype was counted a few times. As yet, its antigen is unknown. TCRdb fed the 5' RACE reads into MiXCR, producing one record per CDR3 protein. This table has around 440,000 distinct CDR3 sequences, approximately 17% appearing once. The chain has TRBV5-8 and TRBJ1-6; 7 bases align to TRBD1. Material for sequencing was blood, either unsorted or a sorted T cell fraction (not recorded which). The sequence was obtained from a male donor with ankylosing spondylitis. The CDR3 bases are TGTGCCAGCAGCTCTTGGACAGGATCGGGCTCACCCCTCCACTTT. Its translation: CASSSWTGSGSPLHF.